Below are 9 T cell receptor beta chains sequenced from a single sample in a study of blood T cells in healthy people across ages. Then a second PCR, running roughly 6 to 12 cycles, was carried out with a sample-barcoded 5' primer and a J-beta primer mix. TCRdb recomputed calls from the 5' RACE reads with MiXCR, one row per CDR3 protein. The top ten hold less than 20% of the sample, which has about 780,000 distinct CDR3 sequences, 46% seen once. Specimen: blood. These receptors originate from a man older than 75 in good health.

This clonotype was detected a few times. This rearrangement joins TRBV25-1 to TRBJ2-7; D remains unclear. CDR3 length: 16 residues. Trimming took off 2 bases at V and 4 bases at J, with 18 bases between the two ends. Germline assignment: CDR1 MGHDK and CDR2 SYGVNS. DNA for the CDR3: TGTGCCAGCAGTGAACCCCCTCGCAGGAGTCGATACGAGCAGTACTTC. Encoded protein: CASSEPPRRSRYEQYF.

This chain uses TRBV7-9 with TRBJ2-2, with a tentative D call TRBD1 (6 bases). Germline V gene sequence: CDR1 SEHNR, CDR2 FQNEAQ (reference sequence). V was trimmed by 5 bases and J by 2 bases, leaving 9 bases between them. The CDR3 contains 14 residues. The CDR3 bases are TGTGCCAGCAGCATACAGGGTAACACCGGGGAGCTGTTTTTT. This gives the protein CASSIQGNTGELFF.

The rearrangement links TRBV7-9 to TRBJ2-1; D unclear. The V and J ends lost 4 bases and 0 bases respectively, with 13 bases between them. The germline V gene has CDR1 SEHNR and CDR2 FQNEAQ (reference sequence). The CDR3 is 16 residues long. CDR3 bases: TGTGCCAGCAGCTCACCTGACGTAAGCTCCTACAATGAGCAGTTCTTC. Protein product: CASSSPDVSSYNEQFF.

This chain uses TRBV28 with TRBJ2-5, with 9 bases aligning to TRBD2. The CDR3 covers 16 residues. V was clipped by 1 base and J by 5 bases; unmatched bases: 8. From germline, CDR1 is MDHEN and CDR2 SYDVKM. The CDR3 nucleotides read TGTGCCAGCAGTTTATCGCGAGCGGGAGGAGGTGAGACCCAGTACTTC. It codes for CASSLSRAGGGETQYF.

The chain uses TRBV6-6 and TRBJ2-3; TRBD2 agrees at 15 bases. Germline-derived CDR1 and CDR2 are MNHNY and SVGAGI (reference sequence). Trimming cost V 5 bases and J 4 bases; bases outside gene matches: 4. The CDR3 is made up of 16 amino acids. DNA of the CDR3: TGTGCCAGCAGTACCGGGACTAGCGGGAGGTCAGATACGCAGTATTTT. Encoded protein: CASSTGTSGRSDTQYF.

The genes are TRBV21-1 and TRBJ1-5; TRBD1 reflects the table's D call only, with no check against the DNA. TRBV21-1 is a pseudogene locus. The CDR3 sequence is 18 residues long. CDR3 bases: TGTGCCAGCACTTTGGCCGGGACAGGGCTGGATAGCAATCAGCCCCAGCATTTT. Translation gives CASTLAGTGLDSNQPQHF.

In this sample, this clonotype turned up a few times. The rearrangement uses TRBV29-1 and TRBJ1-4; TRBD1 is a possible D gene (5 bases). This CDR3 contains 14 residues. Germline assignment: CDR1 SQVTM and CDR2 ANQGSEA. The V end lost 4 bases, the J end lost 8 bases, and 17 bases lay between the germline ends. CDR3 coding DNA: TGCAGCGTTGCCCCCGGGGCCTTGGGGGAAAAACTGTTTTTT. It encodes CSVAPGALGEKLFF.

Concerning this clonotype itself: This sequence may be a read error, since a much larger clone differs from it by one base. CDR3 in amino acids: CASDDRNRPQHF. The CDR3 bases are TGTGCCAGCGACGACAGGAATCGGCCCCAGCATTTT. The rearrangement joins TRBV10-3 to TRBJ1-5; maybe TRBD1 (6 bases). The germline gives CDR1 ENHRY, CDR2 SYGVKD. This CDR3 comprises 12 residues.

The chain uses TRBV11-2 and TRBJ2-1, with TRBD1 as a possible D gene (6 bases). The CDR3 covers 15 residues. Germline CDR1 SGHAT, CDR2 FQNNGV. V gave up 3 bases and J gave up 5 bases, with 14 bases separating them. The CDR3 region has the DNA TGTGCCAGCAGCTTCAGGGGAACGACGGACAATGAGCAGTTCTTC. Protein product: CASSFRGTTDNEQFF.